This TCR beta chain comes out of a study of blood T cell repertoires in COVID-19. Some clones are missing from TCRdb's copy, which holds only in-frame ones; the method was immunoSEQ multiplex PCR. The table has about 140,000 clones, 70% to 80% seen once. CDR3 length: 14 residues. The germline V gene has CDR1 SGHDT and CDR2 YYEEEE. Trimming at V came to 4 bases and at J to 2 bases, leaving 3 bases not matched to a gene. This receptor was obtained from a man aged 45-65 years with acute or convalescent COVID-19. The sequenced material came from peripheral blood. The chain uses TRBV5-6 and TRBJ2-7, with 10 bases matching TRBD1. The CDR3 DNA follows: TGTGCCAGCAGCATAGGGACAGGGGCCTACGAGCAGTACGTC. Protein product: CASSIGTGAYEQYV.